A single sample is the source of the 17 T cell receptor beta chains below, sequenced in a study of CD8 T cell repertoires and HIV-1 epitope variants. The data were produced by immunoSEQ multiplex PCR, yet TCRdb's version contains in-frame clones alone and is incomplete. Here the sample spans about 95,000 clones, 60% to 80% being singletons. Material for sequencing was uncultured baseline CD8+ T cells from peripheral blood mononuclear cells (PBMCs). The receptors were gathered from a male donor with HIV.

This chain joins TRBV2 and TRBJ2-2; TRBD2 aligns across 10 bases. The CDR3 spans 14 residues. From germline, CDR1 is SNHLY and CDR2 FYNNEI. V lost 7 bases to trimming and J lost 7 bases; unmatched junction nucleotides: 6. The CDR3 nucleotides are TGTGCCAGCACCCTAGCGGGAGCGGTCGGGGAGCTGTTTTTT. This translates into CASTLAGAVGELFF.

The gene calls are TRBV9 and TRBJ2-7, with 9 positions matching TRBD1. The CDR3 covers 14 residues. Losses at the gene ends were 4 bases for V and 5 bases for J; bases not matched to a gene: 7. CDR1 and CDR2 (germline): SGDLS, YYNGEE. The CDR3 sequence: CASSPRQGVHEQYF. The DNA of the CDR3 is TGTGCCAGCAGCCCCCGACAGGGGGTCCACGAGCAGTACTTC.

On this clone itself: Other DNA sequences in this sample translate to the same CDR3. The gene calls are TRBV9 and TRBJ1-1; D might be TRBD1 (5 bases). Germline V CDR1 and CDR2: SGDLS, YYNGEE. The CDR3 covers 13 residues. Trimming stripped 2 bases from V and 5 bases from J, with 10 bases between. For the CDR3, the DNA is TGTGCCAGCAGCGTTGAGGGGCGAACTGAAGCTTTCTTT. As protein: CASSVEGRTEAFF.

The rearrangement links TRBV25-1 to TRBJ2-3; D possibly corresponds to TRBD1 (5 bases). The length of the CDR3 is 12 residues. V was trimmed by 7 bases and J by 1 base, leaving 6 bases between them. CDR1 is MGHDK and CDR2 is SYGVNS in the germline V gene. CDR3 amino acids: CASTRGTDTQYF. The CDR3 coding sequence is TGTGCCAGCACCAGGGGCACAGATACGCAGTATTTT. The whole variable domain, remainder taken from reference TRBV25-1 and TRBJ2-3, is EADIYQTPRYLVIGTGKKITLECSQTMGHDKMYWYQQDPGMELHLIHYSYGVNSTEKGDLSSESTVSRIRTEHFPLTLESARPSHTSQYLCASTRGTDTQYFGPGTRLTVL.

Here the CDR3 reads CASWDRGFQETQYF. CDR3 bases: TGTGCCAGCTGGGACAGGGGGTTCCAAGAGACCCAGTACTTC. This chain links TRBV27 with TRBJ2-5; 11 bases line up with TRBD1. CDR1 and CDR2 (germline): MNHEY, SMNVEV (reference sequence). The V gene end was trimmed by 8 bases and the J gene end by 1 base; junction bases not matched to a gene: 3. There are 14 residues in the CDR3.

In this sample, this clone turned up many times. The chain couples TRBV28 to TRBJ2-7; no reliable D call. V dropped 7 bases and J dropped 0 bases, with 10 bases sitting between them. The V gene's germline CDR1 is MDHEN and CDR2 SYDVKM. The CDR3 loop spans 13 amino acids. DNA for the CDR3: TGTGCCAGCACTTCGGACCCCTCCTACGAGCAGTACTTC. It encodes CASTSDPSYEQYF.

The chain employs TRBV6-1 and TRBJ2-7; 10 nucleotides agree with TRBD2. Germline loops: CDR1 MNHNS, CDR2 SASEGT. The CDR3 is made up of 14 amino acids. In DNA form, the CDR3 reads TGTGCTGCTGGCGGACTAGCGGCAACCTACGAGCAGTACTTC. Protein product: CAAGGLAATYEQYF.

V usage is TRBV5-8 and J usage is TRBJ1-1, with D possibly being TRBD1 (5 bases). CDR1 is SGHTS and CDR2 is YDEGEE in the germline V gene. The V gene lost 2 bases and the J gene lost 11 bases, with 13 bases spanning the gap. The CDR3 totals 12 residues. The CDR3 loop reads CASSLVGARAFF. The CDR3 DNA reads TGTGCCAGCAGCTTAGTAGGGGCTCGGGCTTTCTTT.

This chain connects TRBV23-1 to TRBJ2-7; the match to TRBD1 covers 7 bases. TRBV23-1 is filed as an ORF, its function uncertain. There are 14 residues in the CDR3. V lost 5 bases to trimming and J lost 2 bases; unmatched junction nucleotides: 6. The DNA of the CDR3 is TGCGCCAGCAGTAATACAGGGGACGCCTACGAGCAGTACTTC. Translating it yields CASSNTGDAYEQYF.

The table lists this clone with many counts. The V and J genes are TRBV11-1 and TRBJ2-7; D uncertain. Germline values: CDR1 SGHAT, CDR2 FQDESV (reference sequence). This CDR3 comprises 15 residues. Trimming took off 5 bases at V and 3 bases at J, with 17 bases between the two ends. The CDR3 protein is CASSGNRQAHYEQYF. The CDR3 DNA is TGTGCCAGCAGCGGGAATCGGCAGGCTCACTACGAGCAGTACTTC.

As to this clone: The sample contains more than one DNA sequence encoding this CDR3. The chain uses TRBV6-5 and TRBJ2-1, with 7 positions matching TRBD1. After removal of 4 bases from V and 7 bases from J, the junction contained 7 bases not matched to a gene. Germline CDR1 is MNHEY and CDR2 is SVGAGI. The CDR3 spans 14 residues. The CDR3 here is CASSWTGRGNEQFF. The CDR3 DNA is TGTGCCAGCAGTTGGACAGGACGAGGGAATGAGCAGTTCTTC.

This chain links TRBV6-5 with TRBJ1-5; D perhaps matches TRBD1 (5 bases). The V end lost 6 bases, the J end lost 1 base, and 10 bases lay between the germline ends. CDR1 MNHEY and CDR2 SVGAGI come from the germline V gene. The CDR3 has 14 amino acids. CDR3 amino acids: CASRKGTSNQPQHF. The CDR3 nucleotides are TGTGCCAGCAGGAAGGGGACCAGCAATCAGCCCCAGCATTTT.

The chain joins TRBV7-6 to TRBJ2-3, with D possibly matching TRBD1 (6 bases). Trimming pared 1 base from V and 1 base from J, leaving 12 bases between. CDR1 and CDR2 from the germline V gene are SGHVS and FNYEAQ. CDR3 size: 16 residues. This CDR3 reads CASSLGASGGTDTQYF. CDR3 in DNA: TGTGCCAGCAGCTTAGGGGCGTCAGGGGGCACAGATACGCAGTATTTT.

The CDR3 DNA sequence: TGTGCCATCAGTGAGTTCGGACAGGGGAGGGACAATGAGCAGTTCTTC. This gives the protein CAISEFGQGRDNEQFF. V and J are TRBV10-3 and TRBJ2-1; 9 bases match TRBD1. The CDR3 consists of 16 residues. Trimming cost V 1 base and J 5 bases; bases outside gene matches: 6. Looked up from germline, CDR1 is ENHRY and CDR2 is SYGVKD.

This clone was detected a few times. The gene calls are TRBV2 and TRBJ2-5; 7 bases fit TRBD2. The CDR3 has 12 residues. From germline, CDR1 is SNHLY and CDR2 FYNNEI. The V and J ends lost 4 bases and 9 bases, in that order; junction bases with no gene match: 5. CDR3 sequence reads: CASSVEGGAQYF. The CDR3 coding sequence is TGTGCCAGCAGTGTCGAGGGAGGGGCCCAGTACTTC.

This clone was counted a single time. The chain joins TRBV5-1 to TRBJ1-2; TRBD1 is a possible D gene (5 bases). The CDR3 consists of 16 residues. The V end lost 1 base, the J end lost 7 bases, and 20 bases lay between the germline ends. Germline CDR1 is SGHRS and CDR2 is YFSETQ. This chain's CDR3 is CASSLPSGRSLGGYTF. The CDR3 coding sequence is TGCGCCAGCAGCTTGCCTTCGGGACGGAGCCTGGGTGGCTACACCTTC.

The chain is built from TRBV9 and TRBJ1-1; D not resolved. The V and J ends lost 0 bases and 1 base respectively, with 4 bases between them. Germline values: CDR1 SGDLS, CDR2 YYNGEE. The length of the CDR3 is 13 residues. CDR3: CASSVEPNTEAFF. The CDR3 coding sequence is TGTGCCAGCAGCGTAGAGCCGAACACTGAAGCTTTCTTT.